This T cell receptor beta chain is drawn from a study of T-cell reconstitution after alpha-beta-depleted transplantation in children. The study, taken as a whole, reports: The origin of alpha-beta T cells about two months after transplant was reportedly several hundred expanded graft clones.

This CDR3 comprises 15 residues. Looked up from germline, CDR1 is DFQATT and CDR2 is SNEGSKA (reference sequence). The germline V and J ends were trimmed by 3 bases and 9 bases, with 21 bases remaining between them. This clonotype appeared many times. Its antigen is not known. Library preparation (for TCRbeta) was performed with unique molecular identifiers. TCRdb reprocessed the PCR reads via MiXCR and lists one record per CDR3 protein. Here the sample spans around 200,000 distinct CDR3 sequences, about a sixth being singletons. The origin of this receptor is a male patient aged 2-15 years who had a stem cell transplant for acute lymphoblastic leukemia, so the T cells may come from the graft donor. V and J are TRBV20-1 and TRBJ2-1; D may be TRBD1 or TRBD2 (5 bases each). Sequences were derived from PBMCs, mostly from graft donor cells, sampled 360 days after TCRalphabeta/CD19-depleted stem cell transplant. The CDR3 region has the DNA TGCAGTGCTAGGTTCCACCTGGGATTGGGGGTTGAGCAGTTCTTC. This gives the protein CSARFHLGLGVEQFF.